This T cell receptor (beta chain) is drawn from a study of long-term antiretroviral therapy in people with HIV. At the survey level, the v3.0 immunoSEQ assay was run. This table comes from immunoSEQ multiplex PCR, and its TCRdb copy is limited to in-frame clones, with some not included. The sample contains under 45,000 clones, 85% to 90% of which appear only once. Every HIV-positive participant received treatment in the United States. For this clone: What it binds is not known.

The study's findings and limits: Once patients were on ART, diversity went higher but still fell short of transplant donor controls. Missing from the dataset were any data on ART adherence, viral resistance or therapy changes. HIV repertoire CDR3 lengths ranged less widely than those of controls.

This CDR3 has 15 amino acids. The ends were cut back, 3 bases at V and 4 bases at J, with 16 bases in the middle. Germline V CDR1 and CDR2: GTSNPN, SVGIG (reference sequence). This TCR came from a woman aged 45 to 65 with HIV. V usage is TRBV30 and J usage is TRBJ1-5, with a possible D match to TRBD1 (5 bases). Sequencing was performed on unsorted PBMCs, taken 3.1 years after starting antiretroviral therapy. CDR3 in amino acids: CAWSRGRDENQPQHF. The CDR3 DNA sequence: TGTGCCTGGAGCCGGGGCAGGGATGAGAATCAGCCCCAGCATTTT.